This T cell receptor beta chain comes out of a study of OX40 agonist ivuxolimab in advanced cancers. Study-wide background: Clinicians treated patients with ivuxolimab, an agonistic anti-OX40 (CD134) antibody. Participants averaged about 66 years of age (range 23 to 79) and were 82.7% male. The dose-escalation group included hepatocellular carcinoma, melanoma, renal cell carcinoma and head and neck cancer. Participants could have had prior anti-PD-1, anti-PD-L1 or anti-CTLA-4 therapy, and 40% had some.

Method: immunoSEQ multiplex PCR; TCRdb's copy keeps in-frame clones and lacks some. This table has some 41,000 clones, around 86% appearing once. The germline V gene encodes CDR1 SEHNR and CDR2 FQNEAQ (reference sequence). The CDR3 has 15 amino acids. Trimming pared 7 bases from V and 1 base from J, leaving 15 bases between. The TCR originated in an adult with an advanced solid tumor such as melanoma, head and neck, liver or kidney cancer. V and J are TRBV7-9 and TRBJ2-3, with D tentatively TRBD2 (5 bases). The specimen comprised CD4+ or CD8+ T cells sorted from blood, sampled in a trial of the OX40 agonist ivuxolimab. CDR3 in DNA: TGTGCCAGCACCGAGGGAGCCGGAGGCACAGATACGCAGTATTTT. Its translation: CASTEGAGGTDTQYF. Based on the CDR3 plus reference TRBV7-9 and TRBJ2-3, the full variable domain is DTGVSQNPRHKITKRGQNVTFRCDPISEHNRLYWYRQTLGQGPEFLTYFQNEAQLEKSRLLSDRFSAERPKGSFSTLEIQRTEQGDSAMYLCASTEGAGGTDTQYFGPGTRLTVL.